This is a list of T cell receptor beta chains from one sample in a study of T cell responses to AZD1222 COVID-19 vaccine. TCRdb keeps only in-frame clones here, not all; method: immunoSEQ multiplex PCR. The sample includes 150,000 or so clones, less than 95% of them seen just once. Sequencing was performed on peripheral blood, taken on day 0 of AZD1222 vaccination. All receptors derive from an adult in good health. Both conserved end residues are part of each CDR3. The D gene is left open where the match is weak. Only some rows state a clone size, as once, few, many or a class for expanded clones.

abundance: .
v_gene: TRBV7-7
d_gene: TRBD2
j_gene: TRBJ2-1
CDR3nt: TGTGCTAGCAGCTTAGCCTTGGCCGGGTCTAGCGGGAGGTCCCCTCGCAATGAGCAGTTCTTC
CDR3aa: CASSLALAGSSGRSPRNEQFF

abundance: .
v_gene: TRBV5-1
d_gene: TRBD1
j_gene: TRBJ2-5
CDR3nt: TGCGCCAGCAGCTTACCAGGGACAGGGCCTTCTCCCGACGAGACCCAGTACTTC
CDR3aa: CASSLPGTGPSPDETQYF

abundance: .
v_gene: TRBV3-1/TRBV3-2
d_gene: .
j_gene: TRBJ2-3
CDR3nt: TGTGCCAGCAGCGAGAGGCATACCACAGATACGCAGTATTTT
CDR3aa: CASSERHTTDTQYF

abundance: .
v_gene: TRBV12-3/TRBV12-4
d_gene: .
j_gene: TRBJ1-1
CDR3nt: TGTGCCAGCAGTTTAGGATCATTGACTGAAGCTTTCTTT
CDR3aa: CASSLGSLTEAFF

abundance: .
v_gene: TRBV12-3/TRBV12-4
d_gene: .
j_gene: TRBJ1-2
CDR3nt: TGTGCCAGCAGTGGAGCGAAGAGAGGCTACACCTTC
CDR3aa: CASSGAKRGYTF

abundance: .
v_gene: TRBV28
d_gene: .
j_gene: TRBJ2-2
CDR3nt: TGTGCATCGTACTATAGGATTACCGGGGAGCTGTTTTTT
CDR3aa: CASYYRITGELFF

abundance: .
v_gene: TRBV4-1
d_gene: TRBD2
j_gene: TRBJ2-1
CDR3nt: TGCGCCAGCAGTCTAGAGATCCTAGCGGAGTACAATGAGCAGTTCTTC
CDR3aa: CASSLEILAEYNEQFF

abundance: .
v_gene: TRBV9
d_gene: .
j_gene: TRBJ2-7
CDR3nt: TGTGCCAGCAGCGTAGGGCAAGCCTCCTACGAGCAGTACTTC
CDR3aa: CASSVGQASYEQYF

abundance: .
v_gene: TRBV30
d_gene: TRBD2
j_gene: TRBJ2-5
CDR3nt: TGTGCCTGGAAGACTAGCGGGTCGGAGACCCAGTACTTC
CDR3aa: CAWKTSGSETQYF

abundance: .
v_gene: TRBV6-5
d_gene: .
j_gene: TRBJ1-3
CDR3nt: TGTGCCAGCAGTTACTCCCCGGGGTCTGGAAACACCATATATTTT
CDR3aa: CASSYSPGSGNTIYF

abundance: .
v_gene: TRBV29-1
d_gene: TRBD1
j_gene: TRBJ2-1
CDR3nt: TGCAGCGTTGAGGTCCCCAGGGGGCTCCCTCAACGTAGGGAGCAGTTCTTC
CDR3aa: CSVEVPRGLPQRREQFF

abundance: .
v_gene: TRBV12-3/TRBV12-4
d_gene: .
j_gene: TRBJ1-3
CDR3nt: TGTGCCAGCAGTTTTAAAAACACCATATATTTT
CDR3aa: CASSFKNTIYF

abundance: .
v_gene: TRBV5-1
d_gene: TRBD1
j_gene: TRBJ2-7
CDR3nt: TGCGCCAGCAGCCCCGGGACAGGGGGGGCCCCTTACGAGCAGTACTTC
CDR3aa: CASSPGTGGAPYEQYF

abundance: .
v_gene: TRBV6-5
d_gene: .
j_gene: TRBJ1-2
CDR3nt: TGTGCCAGCAGTTACTTTCGGGGTTCGATCTATGGCTACACCTTC
CDR3aa: CASSYFRGSIYGYTF

abundance: .
v_gene: TRBV12-3/TRBV12-4
d_gene: .
j_gene: TRBJ1-2
CDR3nt: TGTGCCAGCAGTTTGACCCAGTTGGGCTACACCTTC
CDR3aa: CASSLTQLGYTF

abundance: .
v_gene: TRBV15
d_gene: .
j_gene: TRBJ1-6
CDR3nt: TGTGCCACCGGAGGGGATGGGACTCTCCGTTCACCCCTCCACTTT
CDR3aa: CATGGDGTLRSPLHF

abundance: .
v_gene: TRBV19
d_gene: .
j_gene: TRBJ2-4
CDR3nt: TGTGCCAGTAGTCCACGACAAGGGCTAGCCAAAAACATTCAGTACTTC
CDR3aa: CASSPRQGLAKNIQYF

abundance: .
v_gene: TRBV5-8
d_gene: TRBD1
j_gene: TRBJ1-2
CDR3nt: TGTGCCAGCATCGTACAGGGGGCTCGGTATGGCTACACCTTC
CDR3aa: CASIVQGARYGYTF

abundance: .
v_gene: TRBV5-1
d_gene: .
j_gene: TRBJ1-5
CDR3nt: TGCGCCAGCAGCCGAGGGATAGGGGAAAATCAGCCCCAGCATTTT
CDR3aa: CASSRGIGENQPQHF

abundance: .
v_gene: TRBV5-8
d_gene: TRBD1
j_gene: TRBJ1-2
CDR3nt: TGTGCCAGCAGCGGAGGGACAGCTAACTATGGCTACACCTTC
CDR3aa: CASSGGTANYGYTF

abundance: .
v_gene: TRBV6-1
d_gene: .
j_gene: TRBJ2-7
CDR3nt: TGTGCCAGCAGTTTCACCCCCTACGAGCAGTACTTC
CDR3aa: CASSFTPYEQYF

abundance: .
v_gene: TRBV30
d_gene: .
j_gene: TRBJ1-2
CDR3nt: TGTGCCTGGAGTGTAATCCCCCCTAGTAGTGGCTACACCTTC
CDR3aa: CAWSVIPPSSGYTF

abundance: .
v_gene: TRBV15
d_gene: .
j_gene: TRBJ1-5
CDR3nt: TGTGCCACCAGCAGAGAAGGGGGAGATCGCAATCAGCCCCAGCATTTT
CDR3aa: CATSREGGDRNQPQHF

abundance: once
v_gene: TRBV5-8
d_gene: .
j_gene: TRBJ2-3
CDR3nt: TGTGCCAGCAGCAAGTGGACCGCCGCGAGGGGTACGCAGTATTTT
CDR3aa: CASSKWTAARGTQYF

abundance: .
v_gene: TRBV12-3/TRBV12-4
d_gene: .
j_gene: TRBJ2-7
CDR3nt: TGTGCCAGCAGTCCCGGGAGACTCGAGCAGTACTTC
CDR3aa: CASSPGRLEQYF

abundance: few
v_gene: TRBV27
d_gene: .
j_gene: TRBJ2-7
CDR3nt: TGTGCCAGCAGTTTATCAGGCTACGAGCAGTACTTC
CDR3aa: CASSLSGYEQYF

abundance: .
v_gene: TRBV30
d_gene: .
j_gene: TRBJ1-3
CDR3nt: TGTGCCTGGAGTGTAACAGTCTCTGGAAACACCATATATTTT
CDR3aa: CAWSVTVSGNTIYF

abundance: .
v_gene: TRBV6-4
d_gene: TRBD2
j_gene: TRBJ2-1
CDR3nt: TGTGCCAGCAGTGAAGAAGCTAGCGGGAGAGACGAGCAGTTCTTC
CDR3aa: CASSEEASGRDEQFF

abundance: .
v_gene: TRBV20-1
d_gene: TRBD1
j_gene: TRBJ1-2
CDR3nt: TGCAGTGCTAGTGCATCCGGGACAGGGACAACTAACTATGGCTACACCTTC
CDR3aa: CSASASGTGTTNYGYTF

abundance: .
v_gene: TRBV3-1/TRBV3-2
d_gene: TRBD1
j_gene: TRBJ1-1
CDR3nt: TGTGCCAGCAGCTTTAGCCCAGGGGGCAATGAAGCTTTCTTT
CDR3aa: CASSFSPGGNEAFF

abundance: .
v_gene: TRBV2
d_gene: .
j_gene: TRBJ2-1
CDR3nt: TGTGCCAGCGGCGTTGCTAGCTCCTACAATGAGCAGTTCTTC
CDR3aa: CASGVASSYNEQFF

abundance: .
v_gene: TRBV19
d_gene: .
j_gene: TRBJ2-7
CDR3nt: TGTGCCAGTAGTGTACCGGGACGAACCTACGAGCAGTACTTC
CDR3aa: CASSVPGRTYEQYF

abundance: .
v_gene: TRBV5-1
d_gene: TRBD1
j_gene: TRBJ2-3
CDR3nt: TGCGCCAGCAGCTTACCCCGGACAGGGATAGAAGATACGCAGTATTTT
CDR3aa: CASSLPRTGIEDTQYF

abundance: .
v_gene: TRBV2
d_gene: .
j_gene: TRBJ2-5
CDR3nt: TGTGCCAGCACCCTACCAGGCGGTTCTTGGACCCAGTACTTC
CDR3aa: CASTLPGGSWTQYF

abundance: .
v_gene: TRBV9
d_gene: .
j_gene: TRBJ1-2
CDR3nt: TGTGCCAGCAGCCAGGACAGTCTTAACTATGGCTACACCTTC
CDR3aa: CASSQDSLNYGYTF

abundance: .
v_gene: TRBV28
d_gene: .
j_gene: TRBJ2-7
CDR3nt: TGTGCCAGCAGGGGCGGGTCTCTCTCCTACGAGCAGTACTTC
CDR3aa: CASRGGSLSYEQYF

abundance: .
v_gene: TRBV11-2
d_gene: TRBD2
j_gene: TRBJ2-7
CDR3nt: TGTGCCAGCAGCTTAGAGTGGCTAGCGGTGCCATACGAGCAGTACTTC
CDR3aa: CASSLEWLAVPYEQYF

abundance: .
v_gene: TRBV7-3
d_gene: TRBD1
j_gene: TRBJ1-1
CDR3nt: TGTGCCAGCAGCTCCGGGACAGTGAGAGCTGAAGCTTTCTTT
CDR3aa: CASSSGTVRAEAFF

abundance: .
v_gene: TRBV7-9
d_gene: TRBD1
j_gene: TRBJ2-2
CDR3nt: TGTGCCAGCGGTCCGGGACAGGGGGCGAGCGGGGAGCTGTTTTTT
CDR3aa: CASGPGQGASGELFF

abundance: .
v_gene: TRBV6-5
d_gene: TRBD2
j_gene: TRBJ2-1
CDR3nt: TGTACTTGCGGGACTACAATGTCCAATGAGCAGTTCTTC
CDR3aa: CTCGTTMSNEQFF

abundance: .
v_gene: TRBV2
d_gene: TRBD1
j_gene: TRBJ2-7
CDR3nt: TGTGCCAGCAGACAGGGGTCTTCCTACGAGCAGTACTTC
CDR3aa: CASRQGSSYEQYF

abundance: .
v_gene: TRBV7-8
d_gene: .
j_gene: TRBJ1-5
CDR3nt: TGTGCCAGCAGCCTGCCCGGTGGGCCCCAGCATTTT
CDR3aa: CASSLPGGPQHF

abundance: .
v_gene: TRBV5-4
d_gene: TRBD2
j_gene: TRBJ2-5
CDR3nt: TGTGCCAGCAGCTTGGGCGGGGAGGGACAAGAGACCCAGTACTTC
CDR3aa: CASSLGGEGQETQYF

abundance: .
v_gene: TRBV18
d_gene: .
j_gene: TRBJ1-1
CDR3nt: TGTGCCAGCTCACCTCTAGTCGGGGGGGTATTCACTGAAGCTTTCTTT
CDR3aa: CASSPLVGGVFTEAFF

abundance: .
v_gene: TRBV7-2
d_gene: .
j_gene: TRBJ2-2
CDR3nt: TGTGCCAGCAGCTTAAAAATTTGGGGGGAAAAAACCGGGGAGCTGTTTTTT
CDR3aa: CASSLKIWGEKTGELFF

abundance: .
v_gene: TRBV4-3
d_gene: .
j_gene: TRBJ1-3
CDR3nt: TGCGCCAGCAGCCAAGATTGGGCAATCTCTGGAAACACCATATATTTT
CDR3aa: CASSQDWAISGNTIYF

abundance: .
v_gene: TRBV6-5
d_gene: .
j_gene: TRBJ1-2
CDR3nt: TGTGCCAGCAGTTACTCGGGCAGGGTAAACTATGGCTACACCTTC
CDR3aa: CASSYSGRVNYGYTF

abundance: .
v_gene: TRBV9
d_gene: .
j_gene: TRBJ2-5
CDR3nt: TGTGCCAGCAGCCCTTGGGGTCTTCAAGAGACCCAGTACTTC
CDR3aa: CASSPWGLQETQYF

abundance: .
v_gene: TRBV5-1
d_gene: TRBD2
j_gene: TRBJ2-3
CDR3nt: TGCGCCAGCAGCGCCGGGACTAGATGGGATACGCAGTATTTT
CDR3aa: CASSAGTRWDTQYF

abundance: .
v_gene: TRBV5-4
d_gene: .
j_gene: TRBJ2-1
CDR3nt: TGTGCCAGCAGCCGATTCAGCAATGAGCAGTTCTTC
CDR3aa: CASSRFSNEQFF

abundance: .
v_gene: TRBV3-1/TRBV3-2
d_gene: .
j_gene: TRBJ1-1
CDR3nt: TGTGCCAGCAGCCAGCCCGGACGGAGGAACACTGAAGCTTTCTTT
CDR3aa: CASSQPGRRNTEAFF

abundance: .
v_gene: TRBV30
d_gene: .
j_gene: TRBJ1-5
CDR3nt: TGTGCCTGGAGTGTTCGGGGATTAGGGCCCCAGCATTTT
CDR3aa: CAWSVRGLGPQHF

abundance: .
v_gene: TRBV5-1
d_gene: .
j_gene: TRBJ1-1
CDR3nt: TGCGCCAGCAGCCAGGGACAGAACACTGAAGCTTTCTTT
CDR3aa: CASSQGQNTEAFF

abundance: .
v_gene: TRBV18
d_gene: .
j_gene: TRBJ1-5
CDR3nt: TGTGCCAGCTCACCAGTCAGGGGAGGGCAGCCCCAGCATTTT
CDR3aa: CASSPVRGGQPQHF

abundance: .
v_gene: TRBV2
d_gene: TRBD1
j_gene: TRBJ2-2
CDR3nt: TGTGCCAGCGCCCCTTTGCAGGGGGCGACCGGGGAGCTGTTTTTT
CDR3aa: CASAPLQGATGELFF

abundance: .
v_gene: TRBV2
d_gene: .
j_gene: TRBJ1-4
CDR3nt: TGTGCCAGCTGCGTGAAGAGTTCGCGAGAAAAACTGTTTTTT
CDR3aa: CASCVKSSREKLFF

abundance: .
v_gene: TRBV18
d_gene: .
j_gene: TRBJ2-7
CDR3nt: TGTGCCAGCTCACCCCGCCCTGGCGAGCAGTACTTC
CDR3aa: CASSPRPGEQYF

abundance: .
v_gene: TRBV3-1/TRBV3-2
d_gene: TRBD2
j_gene: TRBJ2-2
CDR3nt: TGTGCCACCCGTATGTGGGGCGGGAGGGAAACCGGGGAGCTGTTTTTT
CDR3aa: CATRMWGGRETGELFF

abundance: .
v_gene: TRBV4-1
d_gene: .
j_gene: TRBJ2-5
CDR3nt: TGCGCCAGCAGCCAAGTGGCTAGCGAAGAGACCCAGTACTTC
CDR3aa: CASSQVASEETQYF